Included here is one T cell receptor (beta chain) sequence, with context. Its binding antigen is unknown. No clone much larger than this one lies a single base away; base qualities are absent. The sample's time point label, in plain terms: about 28 days (+/-7) after the second vaccine dose. AZD1222 recipients whose second dose came at about 4 weeks and those whose second dose came at about 12 weeks were combined into one group, since spike-specific TCR depth and breadth did not differ between the two schedules. Vaccinee samples came from UK trials COV001 and COV002, including a single-blind randomized controlled phase 2/3 trial of AZD1222 (ChAdOx1 nCoV-19) in healthy adults. Trial participant PBMC samples were collected at day 0 and day 28 after the second dose for TCRbeta chain sequencing. These data belong to a study of T cell responses to AZD1222 COVID-19 vaccine (dated by TCRdb to 2020 to 2022). Notes on the research overall: TCR sequencing covered approximately 230 trial participants: approximately 200 given two doses of AZD1222 and approximately 26 given two doses of MenACWY control vaccine. Enrollment into the trials was organized by age into subgroups of 18-55, 56-69 and 70-plus years, and those subgroups contained roughly 150, 30 and 60 TCR-sequenced participants, respectively.

The CDR3 regions of human TCRbeta chains were analyzed by immunosequencing. As for the original processing: Repertoire TCRs were checked for matches against a reference library of SARS-CoV-2-specific TCRs that had been generated using the MIRA antigen-specificity platform. Breadth meant the fraction of unique TCRs that were SARS-CoV-2-associated, whereas depth meant the fraction of total T cells that were SARS-CoV-2-associated. Using the MIRA data, each spike-specific TCR was mapped to the spike region that the TCR reacts to and placed in a CD4 or CD8 class. Log10-transformed breadth and depth values were compared by one-way ANOVA with Sidak's multiple comparisons tests. TCRdb provides this immuneACCESS table in a form limited to in-frame rearrangements. Some clones are lacking; in checked studies, under half of them reflect an unresolved V gene, and why the rest are absent is not known. V, J and clone size derive from that table, while D and trimming were established from the DNA sequence. The sample records under 200,000 clones, more than 75% of which are singletons. The leading ten clones occupy roughly 27% of the sample.

Beyond this particular receptor, the publication reports: Spike-specific TCR breadth and depth rose significantly after two AZD1222 doses compared with day 0 and with MenACWY recipients. Reportedly, almost half of the unique spike-specific TCRs recognized epitopes lying outside the regions that are mutated in the B.1.351 and B.1.1.7 variants. Because no samples from the day 14 peak response were available, repertoires could be characterized only after the peak T cell response. In the small 56-69-year group, the increase in depth fell short of significance, most likely because of low power. Conclusions about previously exposed vaccinees were limited because only six AZD1222 recipients were SARS-CoV-2 seropositive at baseline. Participants were mostly white British, with more females than males. The authors suggested clonal diversity may have been underestimated. The whole spike protein was spanned by vaccine-associated CD4 TCRs, and dominant responses were seen in regions 160-218 and 743-854.

CDR1 LGHNA and CDR2 YSLEER were looked up in the germline V gene. The CDR3 runs 19 residues from the cysteine to the phenylalanine. Of the read, only the CDR3 DNA is kept; its 57 bases are in frame from base 1. Trimming leaves V shorter by 0 bases and J shorter by 5 bases, with the junction holding 16 bases beyond the gene matches. This specimen was peripheral blood, taken 28 days after the second AZD1222 dose. The chain is made from TRBV4-3 and TRBJ2-3, and TRBD2 matches 8 of the central bases. The sequence was obtained from an adult who received the AZD1222 COVID-19 vaccine. The CDR3 corresponds to CASSQETSVSAPRGDTQYF. The nucleotide sequence reads TGCGCCAGCAGCCAAGAGACTAGCGTATCCGCCCCACGGGGAGATACGCAGTATTTT.